Each of the 28 T cell receptor beta chains below was sequenced from the same sample in a study of T-cell memory formation after mild COVID-19. TCRdb redid the calling of the 5' RACE reads with MiXCR, one entry per CDR3 protein. The sample contains 200,000 to 250,000 distinct CDR3 sequences, 15% of which appear only once. The sample consisted of PBMCs or a T cell subset sorted from them (not recorded which). The receptor source for this set is an adult woman who had mild COVID-19 (a few samples of this study predate the infection). Cell type and time point are not known.

This clonotype has just a few counts. V gene TRBV7-6 combines with J gene TRBJ2-5, with 10 bases that match TRBD2. Germline values: CDR1 SGHVS, CDR2 FNYEAQ. V shed 5 bases and J 4 bases; nucleotides not matched to a gene: 10. The CDR3 runs 16 residues. CDR3 nucleotide sequence: TGTGCCAGCAGCCCTACTATTGCTAGCGGGAGAGAGACCCAGTACTTC. Translating gives CASSPTIASGRETQYF.

This chain uses TRBV12-3 or TRBV12-4 with TRBJ2-2; TRBD2 matches 7 bases. Losses at the gene ends were 5 bases for V and 6 bases for J; bases not matched to a gene: 3. This CDR3 has 13 amino acids. In nucleotides, the CDR3 is TGTGCCAGCAGTGGGGAGGGGTCCGGGGAGCTGTTTTTT. Its protein is CASSGEGSGELFF.

The J gene is TRBJ2-5, the V gene TRBV11-2; no clear D gene. Trimming removed 2 bases from V and 1 base from J, with 8 bases in between. From germline, CDR1 is SGHAT and CDR2 FQNNGV. CDR3 length: 14 residues. The CDR3 loop is CASSLMESQETQYF. For the CDR3, the DNA is TGTGCCAGCAGCTTAATGGAGTCCCAAGAGACCCAGTACTTC.

This clonotype showed up many times. V usage is TRBV15 and J usage is TRBJ2-3; 9 nucleotides agree with TRBD1. The CDR3 has 15 residues. The V gene end was trimmed by 3 bases and the J gene end by 4 bases; junction bases not matched to a gene: 5. Germline values: CDR1 LNHNV, CDR2 YYDKDF (reference sequence). CDR3 loop: CATSRDRGGADTQYF. CDR3 bases: TGTGCCACCAGCAGGGACAGGGGTGGCGCAGATACGCAGTATTTT.

This clonotype was recorded many times. This sequence joins TRBV19 and TRBJ2-5, with D unclear. The CDR3 has 13 residues. Germline V gene sequence: CDR1 LNHDA, CDR2 SQIVND (reference sequence). Trimming left V 3 bases short and J 1 base short, with 6 bases between. The CDR3 sequence is CASSMTSQETQYF. The CDR3 DNA is TGTGCCAGTAGTATGACCAGCCAAGAGACCCAGTACTTC.

This clonotype was observed a handful of times. The DNA is left out, because the CDR3 cannot be placed on it with certainty; the CDR3 is given as TCRdb lists it. J is TRBJ2-3 and V is TRBV12-3 or TRBV12-4; the DNA was not compared with TRBD1, the D call given in the table. Ends included, the CDR3 has 14 residues. CDR3 in amino acids: CASSTSDRRDTQYF.

CDR3 nucleotides: TGCGCCAGCAGCTTGGAGCAGGTCTACGAGCAGTACTTC. It specifies CASSLEQVYEQYF. The genes are TRBV5-1 and TRBJ2-7; D is ambiguous. V was shortened by 0 bases and J by 3 bases, with 7 bases between the two germline ends. This CDR3 has 13 residues. Germline lookup yields CDR1 SGHRS and CDR2 YFSETQ.

V is TRBV28 and J is TRBJ2-7, with 9 positions matching TRBD2. J lost 3 bases, V lost 7 bases, and 10 bases had no gene match. CDR1 and CDR2 (germline): MDHEN, SYDVKM. The length of the CDR3 is 15 residues. This CDR3 reads CASTTRLAGIYEQYF. DNA for the CDR3: TGTGCCAGCACCACCCGCCTAGCGGGGATCTACGAGCAGTACTTC.

The V gene is TRBV12-3 or TRBV12-4, the J gene TRBJ2-2; 8 bases fit TRBD2. Germline trimming cut 1 base from V and 4 bases from J; bases unmatched to any gene: 2. The CDR3 sequence is 15 residues long. The CDR3 bases are TGTGCCAGCAGTTTAGGGACTAGCCTCACCGGGGAGCTGTTTTTT. Translation: CASSLGTSLTGELFF.

In its sample, this clonotype was seen a few times. This chain uses TRBV27 with TRBJ2-7; TRBD1 agrees at 7 bases. With 3 bases clipped from V and 7 bases from J, the junction kept 6 bases outside the gene matches. This CDR3 region has 13 residues. Per the germline V gene, CDR1 is MNHEY and CDR2 is SMNVEV (reference sequence). The CDR3 DNA reads TGTGCCAGCAGTTTGGTAAGGGGGCGGGAGCAGTACTTC. It specifies CASSLVRGREQYF.

This sequence joins TRBV28 and TRBJ1-6; D gene uncertain. V was clipped by 3 bases and J by 9 bases, with 15 bases between them. From germline, CDR1 is MDHEN and CDR2 SYDVKM. This CDR3 comprises 15 residues. The CDR3 nucleotides read TGTGCCAGCAGTTTCTCGGAGAGAGTGGTTTCACCCCTCCACTTT. Amino acids: CASSFSERVVSPLHF.

The chain employs TRBV5-1 and TRBJ2-5; tentative D call: TRBD1 (5 bases). Germline loops: CDR1 SGHRS, CDR2 YFSETQ. This CDR3 is 14 amino acids long. Trimming removed 2 bases at V and 5 bases at J, with 13 bases between. As DNA, the CDR3 is TGCGCCAGCAGCTTAGCAGGGATTCGTGAGACCCAGTACTTC. Amino acid sequence: CASSLAGIRETQYF.

This clonotype was observed a few times. A read error may produce the germline difference seen at one junction end. V gene TRBV12-3 or TRBV12-4 combines with J gene TRBJ1-1; D is possibly TRBD1 (5 bases). The CDR3 totals 14 residues. The CDR3, as DNA: TGTGCCAGCTCGTACAGGCACTTGAACGCTGAAGCTTTCTTT. Translation gives CASSYRHLNAEAFF.

V usage is TRBV6-5 and J usage is TRBJ2-5; D not resolved. Germline assignment: CDR1 MNHEY and CDR2 SVGAGI. The CDR3 has 12 residues. The V end lost 7 bases, the J end lost 7 bases, and 13 bases lay between the germline ends. The CDR3 DNA reads TGTGCCAGCAAGGTTGGAGAAACGACCCAGTACTTC. Its translation: CASKVGETTQYF.

The table lists this clonotype with many counts. The chain carries TRBV7-2 and TRBJ2-1; D remains ambiguous. CDR3 length equals 12 residues. The germline gives CDR1 SGHTA, CDR2 FQGNSA. The V end lost 4 bases, the J end lost 4 bases, and 5 bases lay between the germline ends. The chain's CDR3 is CASSSYYNEQFF. The CDR3, as DNA: TGTGCCAGCAGCTCCTATTACAATGAGCAGTTCTTC.

This clonotype was seen a handful of times. The genes are TRBV6-5 and TRBJ2-7, with a possible D match to TRBD1 (5 bases). Germline CDR1 MNHEY, CDR2 SVGAGI. The CDR3 length is 15 residues. With 5 bases removed from V and 3 bases from J, the gap between germline ends came to 17 bases. CDR3 coding DNA: TGTGCCAGCAGTGACCTCCCCGGCAGGGTCTACGAGCAGTACTTC. Protein: CASSDLPGRVYEQYF.

This clonotype was counted many times. V usage is TRBV5-1 and J usage is TRBJ2-2, with 9 bases that match TRBD1. Trimming at V came to 5 bases and at J to 4 bases, leaving 3 bases not matched to a gene. The CDR3 has 14 amino acids. CDR1 is SGHRS and CDR2 is YFSETQ in the germline V gene. The CDR3 loop reads CASRQGASTGELFF. The CDR3 nucleotides are TGCGCCAGCAGACAGGGGGCGAGCACCGGGGAGCTGTTTTTT.

There are a few counts of this clonotype. The genes are TRBV5-1 and TRBJ1-1; possible D gene TRBD1, 5 bases. Trimming took 3 bases from V and 0 from J, leaving 15 bases between them. Germline CDR1 SGHRS, CDR2 YFSETQ. The CDR3 extends over 16 amino acids. As DNA, the CDR3 is TGCGCCAGCAGCTCTCGGGACGGAAACCTGAACACTGAAGCTTTCTTT. It specifies CASSSRDGNLNTEAFF.

This chain uses TRBV7-2 with TRBJ2-1; 8 nucleotides align to TRBD2. Per germline, CDR1 SGHTA and CDR2 FQGNSA. V trimming: 2 bases; J trimming: 4 bases; junction bases outside the gene matches: 4. CDR3 size: 15 residues. The CDR3: CASSLKTSVYNEQFF. The CDR3 coding sequence is TGTGCCAGCAGCTTAAAGACTAGCGTTTACAATGAGCAGTTCTTC.

The chain couples TRBV29-1 to TRBJ1-2, with D tentatively TRBD1 (6 bases). V gave up 0 bases and J gave up 4 bases, with 12 bases separating them. The CDR3 spans 14 residues. Germline V gives CDR1 SQVTM, CDR2 ANQGSEA. The CDR3 region has the DNA TGCAGCGTTGAAGAGGGGGGGACAATCTATGGCTACACCTTC. Translating gives CSVEEGGTIYGYTF.

This clonotype was picked up a small number of times. This chain connects TRBV20-1 to TRBJ1-5; D unclear. The CDR3 consists of 13 residues. The germline V gene encodes CDR1 DFQATT and CDR2 SNEGSKA (reference sequence). The V end lost 0 bases, the J end lost 3 bases, and 6 bases lay between the germline ends. For the CDR3, the DNA is TGCAGTGCTAGAGATGACCCCAATCAGCCCCAGCATTTT. This sequence encodes CSARDDPNQPQHF.

The CDR3 sequence: CASNPGQGWNQPQHF. The CDR3 nucleotides are TGTGCCAGTAACCCGGGGCAGGGTTGGAATCAGCCCCAGCATTTT. The genes are TRBV19 and TRBJ1-5; TRBD1 is a possible D gene (5 bases). The CDR3 is 15 residues long. Germline CDR1 is LNHDA and CDR2 is SQIVND (reference sequence). V gave up 7 bases and J gave up 4 bases, with 17 bases separating them. The variable domain in full, completed from reference TRBV19 and TRBJ1-5, reads DGGITQSPKYLFRKEGQNVTLSCEQNLNHDAMYWYRQDPGQGLRLIYYSQIVNDFQKGDIAEGYSVSREKKESFPLTVTSAQKNPTAFYLCASNPGQGWNQPQHFGDGTRLSIL.

This clonotype was counted many times. The V and J genes are TRBV5-1 and TRBJ2-2; tentatively, D is TRBD2 (5 bases). Looked up from germline, CDR1 is SGHRS and CDR2 is YFSETQ. This CDR3 region has 15 residues. With 1 base removed from V and 4 bases from J, the gap between germline ends came to 11 bases. CDR3 DNA: TGCGCCAGCAGCTTGTTTCCGGGGAGCACCGGGGAGCTGTTTTTT. Its translation: CASSLFPGSTGELFF.

The chain has TRBV20-1 and TRBJ1-1, with TRBD1 identical over 9 bases. Losses at the gene ends were 2 bases for V and 4 bases for J; bases not matched to a gene: 5. Germline V gene lookup returns CDR1 DFQATT and CDR2 SNEGSKA (reference sequence). This CDR3 has 14 residues. CDR3 sequence: CSARTGGRVTEAFF. In DNA form, the CDR3 reads TGCAGTGCTAGAACAGGGGGCAGGGTCACTGAAGCTTTCTTT.

This chain links TRBV3-1 with TRBJ1-1; D may be TRBD1 (5 bases). V shed 2 bases and J shed 6 bases, with 13 bases lying between them. Germline CDR1 is LGHDT and CDR2 is YNNKEL (reference sequence). CDR3 length equals 14 residues. The CDR3 DNA is TGTGCCAGCAGCCAAACAGGCAGGGACTCTGAAGCTTTCTTT. Translation: CASSQTGRDSEAFF.

This chain uses TRBV28 with TRBJ1-5; 9 bases match TRBD1. In germline, CDR1 is MDHEN, CDR2 SYDVKM. The CDR3 covers 16 residues. V trimming: 7 bases; J trimming: 7 bases; junction bases outside the gene matches: 14. The DNA of the CDR3 is TGTGCCAGCACCTTGCGGGGACAGGGACACGGACAGCCCCAGCATTTT. As protein: CASTLRGQGHGQPQHF. The variable domain in full, completed from reference TRBV28 and TRBJ1-5, reads DVKVTQSSRYLVKRTGEKVFLECVQDMDHENMFWYRQDPGLGLRLIYFSYDVKMKEKGDIPEGYSVSREKKERFSLILESASTNQTSMYLCASTLRGQGHGQPQHFGDGTRLSIL.

V gene TRBV9 combines with J gene TRBJ1-6; 8 bases align to TRBD1. Per germline, CDR1 SGDLS and CDR2 YYNGEE. Trimming took 3 bases from V and 7 from J; bases not matched to a gene: 6. The CDR3 is made up of 15 amino acids. The CDR3 sequence: CASSGTDRVNSPLHF. CDR3 sequence (DNA): TGTGCCAGCAGCGGGACGGACAGGGTGAATTCACCCCTCCACTTT.

At least ten counts were recorded for this clonotype. CDR3 in DNA: TGTGCCAGCAGCTTAAAAGGGGACAGCCAAGAGACCCAGTACTTC. Translating gives CASSLKGDSQETQYF. This rearrangement joins TRBV7-8 to TRBJ2-5; 7 bases are a match to TRBD1. The CDR3 totals 15 residues. V trimming: 2 bases; J trimming: 1 base; junction bases outside the gene matches: 4. Per germline, CDR1 SGHVS and CDR2 FQNEAQ.